The text below deals with one T cell receptor (beta chain). The antigen is not known. The data stem from a study of cytomegalovirus exposure and HLA in healthy donors. The overall study: In an earlier analysis, 117 million unique TCR beta sequences were found from some 180 million T cells. Most genotyped donors, 75% to 85% of around 370, had Caucasian-associated genetic ancestry. Study-wide points: Later on, a genetic analysis was performed. It linked a missense variant in DCLRE1C with V- and J-gene trimming of TCR beta.

The PCR had 60 Vbeta and 13 Jbeta primers. Profiled with immunoSEQ multiplex PCR; TCRdb holds only in-frame clones, not every one. The sample lists some 150,000 clones; about four fifths were seen once. The receptor was derived from a human donor in good health. Sequenced: PBMCs.

CDR3: CATGGKVSYGYTF. The DNA of the CDR3 is TGTGCGACCGGGGGGAAGGTTAGTTATGGCTACACCTTC. This rearrangement joins TRBV6-1 to TRBJ1-2; possible D gene TRBD1, 5 bases. CDR3 length: 13 residues. CDR1 MNHNS and CDR2 SASEGT come from the germline V gene.